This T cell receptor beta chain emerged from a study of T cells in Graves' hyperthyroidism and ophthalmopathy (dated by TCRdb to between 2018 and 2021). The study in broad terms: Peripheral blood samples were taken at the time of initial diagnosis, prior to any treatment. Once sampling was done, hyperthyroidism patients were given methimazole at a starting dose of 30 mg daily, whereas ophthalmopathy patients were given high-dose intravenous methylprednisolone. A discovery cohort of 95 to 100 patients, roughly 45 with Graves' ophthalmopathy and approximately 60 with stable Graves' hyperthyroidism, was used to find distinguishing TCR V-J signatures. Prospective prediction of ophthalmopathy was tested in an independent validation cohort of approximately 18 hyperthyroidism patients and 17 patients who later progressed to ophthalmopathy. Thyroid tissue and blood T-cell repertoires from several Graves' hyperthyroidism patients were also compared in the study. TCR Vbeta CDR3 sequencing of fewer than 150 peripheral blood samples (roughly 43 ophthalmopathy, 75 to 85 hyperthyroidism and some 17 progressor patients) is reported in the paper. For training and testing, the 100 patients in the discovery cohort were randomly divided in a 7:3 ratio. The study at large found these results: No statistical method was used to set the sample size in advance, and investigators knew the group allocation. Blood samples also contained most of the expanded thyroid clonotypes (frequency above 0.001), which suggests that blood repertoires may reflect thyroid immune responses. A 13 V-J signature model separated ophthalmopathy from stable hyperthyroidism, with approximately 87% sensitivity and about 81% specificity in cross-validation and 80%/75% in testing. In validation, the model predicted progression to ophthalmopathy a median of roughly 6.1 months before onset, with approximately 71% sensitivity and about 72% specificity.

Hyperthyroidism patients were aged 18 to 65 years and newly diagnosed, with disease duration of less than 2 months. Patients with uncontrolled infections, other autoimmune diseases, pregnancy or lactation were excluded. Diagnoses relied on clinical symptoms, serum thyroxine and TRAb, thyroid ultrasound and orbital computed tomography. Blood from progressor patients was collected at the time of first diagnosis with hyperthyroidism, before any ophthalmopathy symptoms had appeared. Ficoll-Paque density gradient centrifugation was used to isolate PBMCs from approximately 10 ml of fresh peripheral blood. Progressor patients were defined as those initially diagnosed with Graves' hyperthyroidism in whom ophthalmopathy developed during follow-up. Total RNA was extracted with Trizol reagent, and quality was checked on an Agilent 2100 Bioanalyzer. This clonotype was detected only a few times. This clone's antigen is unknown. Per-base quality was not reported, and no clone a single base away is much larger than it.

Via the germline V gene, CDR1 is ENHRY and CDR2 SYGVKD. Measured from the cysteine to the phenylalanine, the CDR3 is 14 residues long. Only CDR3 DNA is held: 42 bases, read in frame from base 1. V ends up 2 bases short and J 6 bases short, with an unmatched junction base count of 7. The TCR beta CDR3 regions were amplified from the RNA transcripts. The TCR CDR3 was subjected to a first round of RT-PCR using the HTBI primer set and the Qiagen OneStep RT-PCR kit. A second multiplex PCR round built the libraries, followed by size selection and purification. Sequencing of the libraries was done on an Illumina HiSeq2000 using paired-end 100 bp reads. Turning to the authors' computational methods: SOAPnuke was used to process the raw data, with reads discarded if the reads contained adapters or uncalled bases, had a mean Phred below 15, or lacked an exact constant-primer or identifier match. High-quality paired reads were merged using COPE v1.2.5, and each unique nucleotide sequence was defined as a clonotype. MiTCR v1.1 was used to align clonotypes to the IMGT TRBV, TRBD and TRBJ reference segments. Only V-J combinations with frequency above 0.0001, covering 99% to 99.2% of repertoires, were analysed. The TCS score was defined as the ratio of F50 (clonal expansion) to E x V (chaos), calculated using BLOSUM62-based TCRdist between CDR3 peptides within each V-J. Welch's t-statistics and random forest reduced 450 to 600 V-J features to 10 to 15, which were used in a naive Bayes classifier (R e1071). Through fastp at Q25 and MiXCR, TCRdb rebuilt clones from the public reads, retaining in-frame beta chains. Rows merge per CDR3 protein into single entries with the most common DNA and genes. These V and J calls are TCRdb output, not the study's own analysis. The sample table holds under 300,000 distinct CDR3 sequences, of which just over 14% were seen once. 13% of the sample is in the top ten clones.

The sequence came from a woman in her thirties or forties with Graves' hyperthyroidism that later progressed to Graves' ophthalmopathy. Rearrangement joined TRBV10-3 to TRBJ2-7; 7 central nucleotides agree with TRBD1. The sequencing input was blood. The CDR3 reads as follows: CAISETTTGTEQYF. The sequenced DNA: TGTGCCATCAGTGAGACGACGACAGGGACCGAGCAGTACTTC.